Here is one T cell receptor (beta chain) with its context. The specificity of this receptor is unknown. Per-nucleotide qualities are absent, and no much larger clonotype sits a single base away. This specimen belongs to a study of T cell responses to AZD1222 COVID-19 vaccine listed by TCRdb under 2021. Regarding the complete study: TCR sequencing covered fewer than 250 trial participants: roughly 200 given two doses of AZD1222 and 26 given two doses of MenACWY control vaccine. Enrollment into the trials was organized by age into subgroups of 18-55, 56-69 and 70-plus years, and those subgroups contained about 160, 30 and 59 TCR-sequenced participants, respectively.

The research as a whole found: Reportedly, almost half of the unique spike-specific TCRs recognized epitopes lying outside the regions that are mutated in the B.1.351 and B.1.1.7 variants. Conclusions about previously exposed vaccinees are limited because only 5 or 6 AZD1222 recipients were SARS-CoV-2 seropositive at baseline. The whole spike protein was spanned by vaccine-associated CD4 TCRs, and dominant responses were seen in regions 160-218 and 743-854. Because no samples from the day 14 peak response were available, repertoires could be characterized only after the peak T cell response. The 56-69-year group was small, and its depth increase did not reach significance, likely because of low power. After two AZD1222 doses, spike-specific TCR breadth and depth were significantly higher than at day 0 and than in MenACWY recipients. Participants were mostly white British, with more females than males. The authors suggested clonal diversity may have been underestimated.

The CDR3 regions of human TCRbeta chains were subjected to immunosequencing. In the paper's pipeline: Repertoire TCRs were matched against a reference library of SARS-CoV-2-specific TCRs generated with the MIRA antigen-specificity platform. Breadth meant the fraction of unique TCRs that were SARS-CoV-2-associated, whereas depth meant the fraction of total T cells that were SARS-CoV-2-associated. Using the MIRA data, each spike-specific TCR was mapped to the spike region that the TCR reacts to and placed in a CD4 or CD8 class. Log10-transformed breadth and depth values were compared by one-way ANOVA with Sidak's multiple comparisons tests. Entries here come from immuneACCESS through TCRdb and include only in-frame sequences with V and J called. Some clones fail to appear in such tables; in the studies checked, an unresolved V gene covers under half of the shortfall, and the cause of the remainder is unknown. That table is the source of V, J and clone size, and D and trimming were worked out from the DNA. Recorded for this sample are about 42,000 clones; roughly 88% of them occurred a single time. More than 20% of the sample is in the top ten clones.

From cysteine to phenylalanine, the CDR3 is 14 amino acids long. Just CDR3 DNA is preserved here, 42 bases in frame from base 1. Taken from the germline V gene, the CDR1 and CDR2 loops are LGHNA and YSLEER. V is shortened by 0 bases, J by 6 bases, and the region joining them spans 11 bases. The time point tag for this specimen amounts to: about 28 days (+/-7) after the second vaccine dose. AZD1222 recipients whose second dose came at about 4 weeks and those whose second dose came at about 12 weeks were combined into one group, since spike-specific TCR depth and breadth did not differ between the two schedules. Vaccinee samples were obtained from the UK trials COV001 and COV002, which included a single-blind randomized controlled phase 2/3 trial of AZD1222 (ChAdOx1 nCoV-19) in healthy adults. Trial participant PBMC samples were collected at day 0 and day 28 after the second dose for TCRbeta chain sequencing.

Material: peripheral blood, obtained 28 days after the second AZD1222 dose. The V and J genes are TRBV4-3 and TRBJ1-1; D gene: possibly TRBD1, on 6 matching bases. The sequence was obtained from an adult who received the AZD1222 COVID-19 vaccine. The DNA sequence is TGCGCCAGCAGCCAAGAGCCGGGGGCGGCTGAAGCTTTCTTT. Translated, it gives CASSQEPGAAEAFF.